This T cell receptor (beta chain) emerged from a study of regulatory T cells in long-lasting Graves disease. Study outcomes and limitations: The study found lower TCR diversity in persistent Graves' patients than in newly diagnosed ones.

CDR3 length: 15 residues. In germline, CDR1 is LGHNA, CDR2 YSLEER. Between the trimmed V and J ends, which lost 2 bases and 0 bases, there was a span of 8 bases. Building of the TCR beta libraries involved iRepertoire HTBI primers and Arm-PCR of CDR3 regions. A single record per CDR3 protein comes from TCRdb applying MiXCR to the multiplex PCR reads. The table has about 400,000 distinct CDR3 sequences, about 14% seen once. The sample's time point: newly diagnosed GD, antithyroid drugs for less than 3 months. After RNA was extracted from PBMCs, the TCR library was made from it. Patients of an endocrinology department in Xi'an, China, were included. This clonotype was detected ten times or more. As yet, its antigen is unknown.

Sequences were derived from peripheral blood mononuclear cells (PBMCs), sampled at new diagnosis, from a patient treated with antithyroid drugs. This receptor was obtained from a female donor with Graves disease. This chain joins TRBV4-3 and TRBJ2-1; D possibly corresponds to TRBD2 (5 bases). CDR3 bases: TGCGCCAGCAGCCAAAGCGGTAGCTCCTACAATGAGCAGTTCTTC. Protein product: CASSQSGSSYNEQFF.